This TCR beta chain came from a study of blood T cells in healthy people across ages. Study results and limitations: Estimates of total diversity, which came from one million sequenced T cells, were considered to be underestimates.

The CDR3 spans 14 residues. The ends were cut back, 3 bases at V and 8 bases at J, with 13 bases in the middle. Healthy Caucasian individuals from Russia aged roughly 6 to 90 served as donors. Each sample provided at least 5 micrograms of extracted total RNA. The sample holds a few counts of this clonotype. Its matching antigen is unknown. Combining a sample-barcoded 5' primer with a J-beta primer mix, a second PCR ran for about 7 to 11 cycles. Each sample provided no less than 2.5 million CDR3-containing paired-end reads. TCRdb fed the 5' RACE reads into MiXCR, producing one record per CDR3 protein. The sample includes 650,000 to 1,000,000 distinct CDR3 sequences, 36% seen only once; the top ten take about an eighth.

This clonotype originated in a man between 18 and 29 years old in good health. The chain has TRBV12-3 or TRBV12-4 and TRBJ1-4; tentatively, D is TRBD1 (5 bases). The material sequenced was blood. CDR3 DNA: TGTGCCAGCAGTTTCAGGGTTCAAGGGGAAAAACTGTTTTTT. It encodes CASSFRVQGEKLFF.